This T cell receptor beta chain was profiled in a study of T cell changes during pregnancy in multiple sclerosis. Produced via immunoSEQ multiplex PCR; TCRdb's table is partial and in-frame only. The sample holds roughly 60,000 clones; roughly nine tenths are singletons and the top ten take around 0.9%. Germline trimming cut 3 bases from V and 5 bases from J; bases unmatched to any gene: 3. The CDR3 length is 15 residues. Looked up from germline, CDR1 is MNHEY and CDR2 is SMNVEV (reference sequence). The material was peripheral blood, obtained before pregnancy. The sequence was obtained from a female donor with multiple sclerosis, enrolled in a pregnancy study. This chain uses TRBV27 with TRBJ2-1, with 11 bases that match TRBD2. The CDR3 loop reads CASSFVAGGNNEQFF. CDR3 DNA: TGTGCCAGCAGTTTCGTAGCGGGGGGGAACAATGAGCAGTTCTTC.